The source of this T cell receptor beta chain is a study of T cell changes during pregnancy in multiple sclerosis. Trimming removed 3 bases from V and 10 bases from J; junction bases left unmatched: 16. Per the germline V gene, CDR1 is KGHSH and CDR2 is LQKENI. The CDR3 runs 17 residues. Data came from immunoSEQ multiplex PCR; TCRdb stores just in-frame clones and leaves some out. The table records fewer than 85,000 clones, about 95% of them present only once. This TCR was sampled from a female donor with multiple sclerosis, enrolled in a pregnancy study. The chain joins TRBV18 to TRBJ2-1; 9 positions match TRBD2. This sample comprised peripheral blood, obtained in the second trimester of pregnancy. The CDR3 loop reads CASSPETAVAGAGEQFF. The CDR3 nucleotides read TGTGCCAGCTCACCCGAGACTGCGGTAGCGGGAGCAGGCGAGCAGTTCTTC.